This TCR beta chain appears in the sequencing data of a study of blood T cell repertoires in COVID-19 (dated by TCRdb to about 2020). Regarding the complete study: Samples from collaborators originated in the United States, Italy and Spain and spanned both the acute and convalescent phases of COVID-19. The prospective study material was composed of cDNA or gDNA derived from T cells, B-cell-depleted T cells, or PBMCs. Subjects who had been exposed to COVID-19, were actively infected with it, or had recovered from it provided the deeply sampled blood TCRbeta repertoires that made up the dataset. The repertoires were made available in a free public database intended to serve as a resource for research on the immune response to SARS-CoV-2. Samples came from the ongoing ImmuneRACE study (first 160 participants) plus 1,254 subjects from 6 global collaborators. Nearly every sample came with metadata listing a de-identified subject ID, COVID-19 status, age in years and sex. Where available, HLA class I and class II types were obtained from metadata supplied by the sample provider rather than from assay-based typing.

TCRbeta CDR3 regions were amplified from genomic DNA using the immunoSEQ Assay, a bias-controlled multiplex PCR. The paper's data handling went like this. The number of nucleated cells in each sample was estimated from the amplification of reference gene primers within the assay. Sequence reads were collapsed and filtered to measure the absolute abundance of every unique TCRbeta CDR3 rearrangement. For each sample, productive Simpson clonality was calculated as the square root of Simpson's diversity index over productive rearrangements. Drawn from immuneACCESS, this table holds only the in-frame rearrangements with V and J called that TCRdb kept. Clones are partly lost; checked studies trace under half to an unresolved V gene and leave the rest unexplained. That table gives V, J and clone size, and the DNA gave D and trimming. For this sample there are 30,000 to 45,000 clones; 65% to 80% appear just once. The ten top clones hold 1.5% to 2% of the sample.

This clone was detected only once. This clone's antigen is unknown. Base qualities are missing; no much larger clone stands one base away. V is cut back by 1 base and J by 1 base, with 3 bases in the junction unmatched. The CDR3 runs 16 residues from the cysteine to the phenylalanine. Only the CDR3 region is kept as DNA, spanning 48 bases read in frame from base 1. CDR1 SQVTM and CDR2 ANQGSEA were looked up in the germline V gene. Whole blood was collected in K2EDTA tubes by collaborating institutions according to the institutions' own protocols. Collaborator samples were shipped for TCRbeta analysis as frozen whole blood, isolated PBMCs, or DNA extracted from either sample type. The study at large found these results: The amount of clinical and demographic metadata varied by source and participant and was provided uncurated.

The rearranged segments are TRBV29-1 and TRBJ1-3; 11 bases in the junction line up with TRBD1. Sequencing was performed on peripheral blood. The TCR sequence derives from a man in his sixties with active COVID-19. This receptor has the CDR3 CSVEGTGGASGNTIYF. The nucleotides are TGCAGCGTTGAAGGGACAGGGGGCGCATCTGGAAACACCATATATTTT.